The 17 T cell receptor beta chains given below trace back to one sample, sequenced in a study of read filtering for tumor transcriptome and immune sequencing. This library used approximately 390 ng RNA and molecular barcoded adaptors spanning alpha/delta and beta/gamma chains. Using its own MiXCR run on the reads, TCRdb lists one record per CDR3 protein. In the table there are approximately 58,000 distinct CDR3 sequences, around 12% of which are singletons. Sequenced sample: a population of CD138-negative cells sorted from bone marrow. The source is a donor at least 40 years old with multiple myeloma.

The table lists this clonotype with many counts. The V call is TRBV12-3 or TRBV12-4, the J call TRBJ2-3; D unresolved. Trimming pared 5 bases from V and 3 bases from J, leaving 6 bases between. This CDR3 is built from 12 residues. DNA of the CDR3: TGTGCCAGCAGTCTGGCTACAGATACGCAGTATTTT. Amino acids: CASSLATDTQYF.

The rearrangement links TRBV20-1 to TRBJ2-5, with 9 bases fitting TRBD1. The length of the CDR3 is 14 residues. Germline assignment: CDR1 DFQATT and CDR2 SNEGSKA (reference sequence). V shed 5 bases and J 5 bases; nucleotides not matched to a gene: 9. The CDR3 DNA sequence: TGCAGTGCTGCGGGTAGGACAGGGGTGGAGACCCAGTACTTC. Protein sequence: CSAAGRTGVETQYF.

This clonotype showed up many times. The chain recombines TRBV4-2 with TRBJ1-1; D ambiguous. The V end was cut by 1 base, the J end by 7 bases, with 7 bases between. Germline-derived CDR1 and CDR2 are LGHNA and YNFKEQ. The CDR3 totals 12 residues. Here the CDR3 reads CASSQGAFEAFF. In DNA form, the CDR3 reads TGTGCCAGCAGCCAAGGGGCCTTTGAAGCTTTCTTT.

In its sample, this clonotype was seen many times. This sequence joins TRBV3-1 and TRBJ2-2, with 7 bases matching TRBD2. CDR1 and CDR2 (germline): LGHDT, YNNKEL (reference sequence). The ends lost 5 bases at V and 3 bases at J; junction bases unmatched: 6. This CDR3 spans 15 amino acids. CDR3 coding DNA: TGTGCCAGCAGCGCGGGGGTCGTGGACACCGGGGAGCTGTTTTTT. Translated, it gives CASSAGVVDTGELFF.

This clonotype was counted only a few times. The rearrangement uses TRBV4-2 and TRBJ1-3; tentatively, D is TRBD1 (5 bases). The V gene's germline CDR1 is LGHNA and CDR2 YNFKEQ. The CDR3 spans 18 residues. V dropped 1 base and J dropped 0 bases, with 16 bases sitting between them. The CDR3 DNA reads as TGTGCCAGCAGCCAAGCATGGGGGAGCGGATCCTCTGGAAACACCATATATTTT. It codes for CASSQAWGSGSSGNTIYF.

Remarks on this clonotype: A much larger clonotype is one base distant, so this may be a read error. The rearrangement links TRBV6-2 or TRBV6-3 to TRBJ2-2; D unclear. This CDR3 is 14 amino acids long. Germline-derived CDR1 and CDR2 are MNHEY and SVGEGT. CDR3 in DNA: TGTGCCAGCGGTGTGCTAGTACGCACCGAGGAGCTGTTTTTT. Protein product: CASGVLVRTEELFF.

This clonotype was recorded many times. The V and J genes are TRBV12-3 or TRBV12-4 and TRBJ2-3; 7 bases are shared with TRBD1. The CDR3 totals 14 residues. V lost 3 bases to trimming and J lost 3 bases; unmatched junction nucleotides: 3. In nucleotides, the CDR3 is TGTGCCAGCAGTTTTCCGACAGGGACAGATACGCAGTATTTT. Protein sequence: CASSFPTGTDTQYF.

In this sample, this clonotype turned up a few times. This clone may be a read error of a much larger clone one base away. The CDR3 sequence: CASSGQGAAYEQYF. The CDR3 nucleotides read TGTGCCAGCAGCGGTCAGGGGGCGGCCTACGAGCAGTACTTC. J is TRBJ2-7 and V is TRBV9; TRBD1 aligns across 8 bases. CDR3 length equals 14 residues. Trimming took 3 bases from V and 2 from J; bases not matched to a gene: 4. CDR1 is SGDLS, CDR2 YYNGEE, per germline.

As for this clonotype: A much larger clone differs from this one at a single base, so this may be a read error. The chain couples TRBV3-1 to TRBJ2-2, with D hard to call. In germline, CDR1 is LGHDT, CDR2 YNNKEL (reference sequence). The CDR3 is made up of 16 amino acids. V shed 4 bases and J shed 1 base, with 13 bases lying between them. CDR3 sequence (DNA): TGTGCCAGCAGCCGTCTGAACAGCTTGAACACCGGGGAGCTGTTTTTT. Protein sequence: CASSRLNSLNTGELFF.

CDR3 in DNA: TGTGCCAGCAGCCAGGATCCCCCTCGAGGGGCCAACGTCCTGACTTTC. Amino acid sequence: CASSQDPPRGANVLTF. The J gene is TRBJ2-6, the V gene TRBV7-2; D is unclear. Germline V gene lookup returns CDR1 SGHTA and CDR2 FQGNSA. The CDR3 spans 16 residues. V was pared by 5 bases and J by 4 bases, with 15 bases between.

This clonotype has ten or more counts. The chain recombines TRBV28 with TRBJ1-4; D gene uncertain. The CDR3 has 11 residues. The germline CDR1 and CDR2 sequences are MDHEN and SYDVKM. V was pared by 10 bases and J by 8 bases, with 11 bases between. The CDR3 nucleotides read TGTGCCATTGGAGGTTCCGAAAAACTGTTTTTT. The encoded protein is CAIGGSEKLFF.

In its sample, this clonotype was seen many times. The chain joins TRBV4-1 to TRBJ2-6; perhaps D is TRBD1 or TRBD2 (5 bases each). The CDR3 covers 17 residues. The V and J ends lost 3 bases and 0 bases respectively, with 12 bases between them. Germline lookup yields CDR1 MGHRA and CDR2 YSYEKL. The CDR3: CASSQGLAVSGANVLTF. The CDR3 DNA is TGCGCCAGCAGCCAGGGGCTAGCTGTCTCTGGGGCCAACGTCCTGACTTTC.

This clonotype was counted many times. CDR3 residues: CASSLEGLAGGTLNNEQFF. CDR3 bases: TGCGCCAGCAGCTTGGAAGGTCTAGCGGGGGGGACGTTGAACAATGAGCAGTTCTTC. V is TRBV5-1 and J is TRBJ2-1; 12 nucleotides match TRBD2. V shed 0 bases and J 5 bases; nucleotides not matched to a gene: 12. Germline V gene sequence: CDR1 SGHRS, CDR2 YFSETQ. There are 19 residues in the CDR3.

This clonotype came up many times. The J gene is TRBJ1-2, the V gene TRBV7-2; 9 positions agree with TRBD1. Germline V gives CDR1 SGHTA, CDR2 FQGNSA. V lost 0 bases to trimming and J lost 2 bases; unmatched junction nucleotides: 1. The CDR3 has 15 amino acids. CDR3 protein: CASSLAGQGNYGYTF. CDR3 in DNA: TGTGCCAGCAGCTTAGCGGGACAGGGAAACTATGGCTACACCTTC.

Details on this clonotype: This could be a read error, since a much larger clone is one nucleotide away. CDR3 sequence (DNA): TGCGCCAGCAGACTTACAGGGGGCGACGCTGAAGTTTTCTTT. Translated: CASRLTGGDAEVFF. The chain joins TRBV5-1 to TRBJ1-1; TRBD1 matches 9 bases. This CDR3 region has 14 residues. CDR1 and CDR2 from the germline V gene are SGHRS and YFSETQ. Full variable domain (outside the CDR3, taken from reference TRBV5-1 and TRBJ1-1): KAGVTQTPRYLIKTRGQQVTLSCSPISGHRSVSWYQQTPGQGLQFLFEYFSETQRNKGNFPGRFSGRQFSNSRSEMNVSTLELGDSALYLCASRLTGGDAEVFFGQGTRLTVV.

This clonotype was counted ten times or more. V usage is TRBV5-4 and J usage is TRBJ2-3; 12 nucleotides agree with TRBD2. With V trimmed by 4 bases and J by 4 bases, 10 bases remained unmatched. The CDR3 sequence is 17 residues long. Germline V gene sequence: CDR1 SGHNT, CDR2 YYREEE (reference sequence). This chain's CDR3 is CASSAISSGGAADTQYF. The CDR3 DNA sequence: TGTGCCAGCAGCGCAATTTCTAGCGGGGGGGCAGCAGATACGCAGTATTTT.

The V gene is TRBV7-9, the J gene TRBJ2-7, with TRBD1 as a possible D gene (6 bases). The CDR3 runs to 14 residues. Trimming pared 1 base from V and 5 bases from J, leaving 12 bases between. Germline V gene data show CDR1 as SEHNR and CDR2 as FQNEAQ (reference sequence). The CDR3 nucleotides are TGTGCCAGCAGCTTAGGGGGGCGGCAGCACGAGCAGTACTTC. This encodes CASSLGGRQHEQYF.